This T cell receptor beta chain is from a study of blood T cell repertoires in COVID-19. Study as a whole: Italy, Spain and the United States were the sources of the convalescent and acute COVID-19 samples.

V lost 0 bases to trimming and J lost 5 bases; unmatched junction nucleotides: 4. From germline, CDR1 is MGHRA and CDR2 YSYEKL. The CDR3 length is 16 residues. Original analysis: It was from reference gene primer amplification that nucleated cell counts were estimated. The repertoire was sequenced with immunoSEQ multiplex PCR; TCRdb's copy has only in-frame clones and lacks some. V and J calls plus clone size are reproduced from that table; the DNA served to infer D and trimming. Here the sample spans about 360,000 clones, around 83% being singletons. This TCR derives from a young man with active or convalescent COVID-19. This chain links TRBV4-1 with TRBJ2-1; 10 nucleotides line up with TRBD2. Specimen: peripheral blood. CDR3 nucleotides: TGCGCCAGCAGCCAAGAAGGGACTAGCGCCGACAATGAGCAGTTCTTC. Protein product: CASSQEGTSADNEQFF.